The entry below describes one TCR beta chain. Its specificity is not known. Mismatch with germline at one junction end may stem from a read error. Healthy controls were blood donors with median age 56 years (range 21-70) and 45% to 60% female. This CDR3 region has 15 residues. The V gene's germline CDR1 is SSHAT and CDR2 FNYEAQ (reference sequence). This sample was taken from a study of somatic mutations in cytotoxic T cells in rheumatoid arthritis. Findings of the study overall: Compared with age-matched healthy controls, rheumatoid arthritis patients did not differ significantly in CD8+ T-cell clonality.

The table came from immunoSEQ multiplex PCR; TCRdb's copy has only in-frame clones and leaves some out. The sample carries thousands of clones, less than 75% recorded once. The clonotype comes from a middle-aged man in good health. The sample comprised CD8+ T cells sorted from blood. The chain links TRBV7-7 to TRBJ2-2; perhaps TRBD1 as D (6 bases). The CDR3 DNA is TGTGCTAGCAGCTCCCGGGACATTGTTACCGGGGAGCTGTTTTTT. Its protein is CASSSRDIVTGELFF.